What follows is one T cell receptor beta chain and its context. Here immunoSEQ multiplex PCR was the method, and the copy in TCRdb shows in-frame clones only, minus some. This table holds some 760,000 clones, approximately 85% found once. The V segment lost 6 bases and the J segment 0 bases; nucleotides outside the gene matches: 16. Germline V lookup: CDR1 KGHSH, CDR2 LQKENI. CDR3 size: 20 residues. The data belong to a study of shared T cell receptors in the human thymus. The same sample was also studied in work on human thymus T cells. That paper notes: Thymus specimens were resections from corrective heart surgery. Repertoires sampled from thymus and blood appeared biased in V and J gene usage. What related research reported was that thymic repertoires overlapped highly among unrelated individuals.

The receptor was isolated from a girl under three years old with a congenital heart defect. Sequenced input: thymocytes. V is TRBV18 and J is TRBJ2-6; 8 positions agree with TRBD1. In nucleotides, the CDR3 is TGTGCCAGCTCCCCTACCGGGACAGGTTTAAACTCCTCTGGGGCCAACGTCCTGACTTTC. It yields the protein CASSPTGTGLNSSGANVLTF.